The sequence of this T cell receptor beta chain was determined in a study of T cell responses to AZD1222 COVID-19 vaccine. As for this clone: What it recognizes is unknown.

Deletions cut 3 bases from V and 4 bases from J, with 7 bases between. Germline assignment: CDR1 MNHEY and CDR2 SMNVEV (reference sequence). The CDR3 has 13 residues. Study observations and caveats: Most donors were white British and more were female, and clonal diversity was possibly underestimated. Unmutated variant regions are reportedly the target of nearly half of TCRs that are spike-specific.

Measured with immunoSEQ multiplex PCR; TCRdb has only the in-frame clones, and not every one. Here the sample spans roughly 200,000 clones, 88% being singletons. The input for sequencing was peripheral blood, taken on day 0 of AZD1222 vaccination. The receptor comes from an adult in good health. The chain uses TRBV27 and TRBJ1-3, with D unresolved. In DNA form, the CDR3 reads TGTGCCAGCAGTTTTACCGCCGGAAACACCATATATTTT. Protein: CASSFTAGNTIYF.